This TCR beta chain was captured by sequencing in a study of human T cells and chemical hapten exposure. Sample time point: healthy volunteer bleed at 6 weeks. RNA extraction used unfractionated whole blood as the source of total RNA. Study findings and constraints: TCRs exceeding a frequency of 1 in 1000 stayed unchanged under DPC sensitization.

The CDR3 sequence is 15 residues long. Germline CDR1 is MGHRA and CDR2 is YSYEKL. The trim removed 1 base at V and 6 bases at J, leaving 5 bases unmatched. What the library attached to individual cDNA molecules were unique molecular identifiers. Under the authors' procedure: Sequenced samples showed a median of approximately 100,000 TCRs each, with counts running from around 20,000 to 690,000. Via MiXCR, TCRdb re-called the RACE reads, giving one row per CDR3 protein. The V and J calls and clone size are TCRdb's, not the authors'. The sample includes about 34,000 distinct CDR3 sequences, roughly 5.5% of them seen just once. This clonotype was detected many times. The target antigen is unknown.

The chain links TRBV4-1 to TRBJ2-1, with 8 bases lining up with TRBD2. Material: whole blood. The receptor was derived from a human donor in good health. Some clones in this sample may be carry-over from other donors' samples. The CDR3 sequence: CASSQAPLAANEQFF. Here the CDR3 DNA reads TGCGCCAGCAGCCAAGCTCCACTAGCGGCCAATGAGCAGTTCTTC.